This passage covers 15 T cell receptor beta chains from one sample sequenced in a study of cytomegalovirus exposure and HLA in healthy donors. The PCR was carried out with 60 Vbeta primers and 13 Jbeta primers. Generated by immunoSEQ multiplex PCR, the TCRdb table keeps only in-frame clones and is missing some. The sample includes approximately 220,000 clones, almost 80% of them seen just once. The source material was PBMCs. The origin of the receptors is a male donor in good health and CMV-seronegative.

This clone was seen more than once but under ten times. The V gene is TRBV2, the J gene TRBJ1-1, with D hard to call. The CDR3 runs 15 residues. V lost 5 bases, J lost 6 bases, and 19 bases lay in between. Looked up from germline, CDR1 is SNHLY and CDR2 is FYNNEI. The CDR3 DNA follows: TGTGCCAGCAGTCCCCAGAATGGTAAGATCGCTGAAGCTTTCTTT. It yields the protein CASSPQNGKIAEAFF.

The genes are TRBV2 and TRBJ1-4; D might be TRBD1 (6 bases). Germline CDR1 reads SNHLY; CDR2 reads FYNNEI. CDR3 length: 14 residues. The V end was cut by 7 bases, the J end by 4 bases, with 13 bases between. CDR3 sequence reads: CASTMDSHNEKLFF. The CDR3 bases are TGTGCCAGCACCATGGACAGCCATAATGAAAAACTGTTTTTT.

V usage is TRBV5-6 and J usage is TRBJ1-2, with D perhaps matching TRBD1 (5 bases). The CDR3 has 16 amino acids. V was clipped by 0 bases and J by 2 bases, with 14 bases between them. The V gene's germline CDR1 is SGHDT and CDR2 YYEEEE. The CDR3 region is CASSLEMRDQNYGYTF. CDR3 DNA sequence: TGTGCCAGCAGCTTGGAGATGCGGGACCAAAACTATGGCTACACCTTC.

The rearrangement links TRBV7-9 to TRBJ2-5; D uncertain. Trimming took off 6 bases at V and 0 bases at J, with 11 bases between the two ends. This CDR3 is 14 amino acids long. Germline V lookup: CDR1 SEHNR, CDR2 FQNEAQ (reference sequence). Written as DNA, the CDR3 is TGTGCCAGCAGTTACGCACAGCACCAAGAGACCCAGTACTTC. Translating it yields CASSYAQHQETQYF.

This clone was observed once. The chain uses TRBV4-3 and TRBJ1-1, with a tentative D call TRBD1 (6 bases). The germline gives CDR1 LGHNA, CDR2 YSLEER. The CDR3 runs to 19 residues. With 0 bases removed from V and 1 base from J, the gap between germline ends came to 21 bases. CDR3 residues: CASSQESALVPGQNTEAFF. The CDR3, as DNA: TGCGCCAGCAGCCAAGAATCCGCTTTGGTTCCGGGACAGAACACTGAAGCTTTCTTT.

The chain couples TRBV27 to TRBJ1-1; tentatively, D is TRBD1 (5 bases). The CDR3 is 17 residues long. Per the germline V gene, CDR1 is MNHEY and CDR2 is SMNVEV (reference sequence). Trimming stripped 5 bases from V and 3 bases from J, with 22 bases between. CDR3 amino acids: CASSLLPPGGGDTEAFF. The CDR3 DNA is TGTGCCAGCAGTCTATTACCCCCGGGAGGAGGGGACACTGAAGCTTTCTTT.

This clone was detected once. The chain uses TRBV5-1 and TRBJ2-3; D is perhaps TRBD1 (5 bases). Looked up from germline, CDR1 is SGHRS and CDR2 is YFSETQ. CDR3 length: 14 amino acids. Trimming stripped 4 bases from V and 4 bases from J, with 13 bases between. CDR3 bases: TGCGCCAGCAGCCCAGTCGTGGGGCCAGATACGCAGTATTTT. Encoded protein: CASSPVVGPDTQYF.

A single count supports this clone. This rearrangement joins TRBV18 to TRBJ1-3, with 8 bases lining up with TRBD1. This CDR3 region has 16 residues. After removal of 2 bases from V and 3 bases from J, the junction contained 6 bases not matched to a gene. The germline V gene has CDR1 KGHSH and CDR2 LQKENI. CDR3 protein: CASSPGQGSVGNTIYF. In DNA, the CDR3 is TGTGCCAGCTCACCAGGACAGGGAAGTGTTGGAAACACCATATATTTT.

This chain uses TRBV9 with TRBJ2-3; 7 positions match TRBD1. This CDR3 spans 18 amino acids. CDR1 and CDR2 from the germline V gene are SGDLS and YYNGEE. The V gene end was trimmed by 4 bases and the J gene end by 2 bases; junction bases not matched to a gene: 16. Here the CDR3 reads CASSLHDPRDRYTDTQYF. CDR3 nucleotide sequence: TGTGCCAGCAGCCTCCACGACCCCCGGGACAGATACACAGATACGCAGTATTTT.

This chain links TRBV5-8 with TRBJ2-5, with D perhaps matching TRBD1 (6 bases). With 1 base removed from V and 0 bases from J, the gap between germline ends came to 13 bases. The CDR3 is 16 residues long. CDR1 is SGHTS and CDR2 is YDEGEE in the germline V gene. The DNA of the CDR3 is TGTGCCAGCAGCTTGAGGACAGCGGCGTACCAAGAGACCCAGTACTTC. Translated: CASSLRTAAYQETQYF.

Comments on this clone: The sample holds other DNA sequences that translate to the same CDR3. V gene TRBV6-5 combines with J gene TRBJ1-2; TRBD1 aligns across 9 bases. The J segment lost 4 bases and the V segment lost 0 bases, leaving 0 bases of the junction unmatched. The CDR3 extends over 14 amino acids. The germline V gene has CDR1 MNHEY and CDR2 SVGAGI. The CDR3 spells CASSYSDRGYGYTF. The CDR3 nucleotides are TGTGCCAGCAGTTACTCGGACAGGGGCTATGGCTACACCTTC.

The chain is built from TRBV7-9 and TRBJ2-5, with TRBD1 identical over 10 bases. Germline CDR1 is SEHNR and CDR2 is FQNEAQ (reference sequence). CDR3 length: 16 residues. After removal of 5 bases from V and 4 bases from J, the junction contained 10 bases not matched to a gene. CDR3 sequence (DNA): TGTGCCAGCAGCCAACAGGGACAGGGGATTCGAGAGACCCAGTACTTC. The encoded protein is CASSQQGQGIRETQYF.

V is TRBV28 and J is TRBJ1-2; perhaps TRBD1 as D (6 bases). V was cut by 5 bases and J by 6 bases, with 22 bases left in between. The V gene's germline CDR1 is MDHEN and CDR2 SYDVKM. The CDR3 extends over 16 amino acids. The CDR3 protein is CASSLTGRGGRDGYTF. The CDR3 region has the DNA TGTGCCAGCAGTCTAACGGGGAGGGGGGGCCGGGATGGCTACACCTTC.

The V gene is TRBV5-4, the J gene TRBJ1-2; 11 bases map to TRBD1. The ends lost 4 bases at V and 4 bases at J; junction bases unmatched: 9. Looked up from germline, CDR1 is SGHNT and CDR2 is YYREEE (reference sequence). The CDR3 is made up of 16 amino acids. This chain's CDR3 is CASSQGQGAAGYGYTF. CDR3 nucleotide sequence: TGTGCCAGCAGCCAAGGACAGGGGGCTGCCGGCTATGGCTACACCTTC. Drawing the rest from reference TRBV5-4 and TRBJ1-2, the complete variable domain is ETGVTQSPTHLIKTRGQQVTLRCSSQSGHNTVSWYQQALGQGPQFIFQYYREEENGRGNFPPRFSGLQFPNYSSELNVNALELDDSALYLCASSQGQGAAGYGYTFGSGTRLTVV.

V is TRBV21-1 and J is TRBJ2-7; the D segment call TRBD1 is taken from the table without a DNA check. TRBV21-1 is annotated as a pseudogene. The CDR3 loop spans 13 amino acids. The CDR3 coding sequence is TGTGCCAGCAGCACGGCGGCAGGGAACGAGCAGTACTTC. It codes for CASSTAAGNEQYF.